This T cell receptor beta chain emerged from a study of blood T cell repertoires in COVID-19. For the study at large: Italy, Spain and the United States were the sources of the convalescent and acute COVID-19 samples. T cells, B-cell-depleted T cells, or PBMCs provided the cDNA or gDNA that served as material.

Only one count was recorded for this clone. Germline V gives CDR1 SGHRS, CDR2 YFSETQ. The CDR3 spans 16 residues. The junction had 10 bases not matched to a gene; V was cut back by 1 base and J by 3 bases. Using immunoSEQ multiplex PCR, the repertoire was profiled, and TCRdb retains in-frame clones only, with some absent. Among about 190,000 clones listed, less than 85% were seen once. J is TRBJ2-7 and V is TRBV5-1; 7 bases are a match to TRBD2. Sequenced input: peripheral blood. The origin of this receptor is a woman aged 45-65 years with acute or convalescent COVID-19. CDR3 amino acids: CASSLKSAGAIYEQYF. Written as DNA, the CDR3 is TGCGCCAGCAGCTTGAAGTCGGCGGGAGCGATCTACGAGCAGTACTTC. Full variable domain (outside the CDR3, taken from reference TRBV5-1 and TRBJ2-7): KAGVTQTPRYLIKTRGQQVTLSCSPISGHRSVSWYQQTPGQGLQFLFEYFSETQRNKGNFPGRFSGRQFSNSRSEMNVSTLELGDSALYLCASSLKSAGAIYEQYFGPGTRLTVT.